Included here is one TCR beta chain sequence, with context. The same CDR3 is also encoded by other DNA sequences in this sample. Method: immunoSEQ multiplex PCR; TCRdb's copy keeps in-frame clones and lacks some. The sample has a few hundred thousand clones, over 75% seen once; the top ten hold approximately 1.2%. These data are taken from a study of blood T cell repertoires in COVID-19. Germline V CDR1 and CDR2: GTSNPN, SVGIG (reference sequence). V gave up 5 bases and J gave up 4 bases, with 9 bases separating them. This CDR3 region has 11 residues. Each participant's cohort was designated according to participant-reported clinical history.

The V and J genes are TRBV30 and TRBJ2-7; no firm D call. This receptor was identified in a man aged 25-45 years who had recovered from COVID-19. The sequencing sample was made of PBMCs or T cells enriched from blood (not recorded which). Here the CDR3 DNA reads TGTGCCTGGGGCCGAGGATACGAGCAGTACTTC. This codes for CAWGRGYEQYF.